Below are 8 T cell receptor beta chains sequenced from a single sample in a study of cytomegalovirus exposure and HLA in healthy donors. PCR primers comprised 60 Vbeta and 13 Jbeta primers. Clones were read by immunoSEQ multiplex PCR, and TCRdb kept only the in-frame ones, dropping some. The repertoire holds some 150,000 clones, with more than 80% as singletons. The sequencing input was PBMCs. The receptors derive from a woman younger than 30 in good health and CMV-seronegative.

V is TRBV5-6 and J is TRBJ2-7, with TRBD2 matching over 12 bases. CDR3 length: 16 residues. Germline loops: CDR1 SGHDT, CDR2 YYEEEE. The ends lost 5 bases at V and 5 bases at J; junction bases unmatched: 11. The CDR3 is CASSLIYGLAGNEQYF. CDR3 nucleotide sequence: TGTGCCAGCAGTCTTATTTATGGACTAGCGGGGAACGAGCAGTACTTC.

The CDR3, as DNA: TGCGCCAGCAGCCAGGGGGGCAGCGCCGGGGAGCTGTTTTTT. It codes for CASSQGGSAGELFF. The chain recombines TRBV5-1 with TRBJ2-2; tentative D call: TRBD1 (7 bases). V lost 4 bases and J lost 6, with 13 bases in between. The CDR3 contains 14 residues. CDR1 and CDR2 from the germline V gene are SGHRS and YFSETQ.

The J gene is TRBJ2-7, the V gene TRBV7-2, with 9 bases identical to TRBD2. The germline V gene has CDR1 SGHTA and CDR2 FQGNSA. The CDR3 contains 14 residues. Trimming took 4 bases from V and 3 from J; bases not matched to a gene: 4. Here the CDR3 DNA reads TGTGCCAGCAGCTCCGGGACTAGCCTCTACGAGCAGTACTTC. Translated, it gives CASSSGTSLYEQYF.

The chain is built from TRBV6-1 and TRBJ2-7; D possibly corresponds to TRBD2 (6 bases). Germline CDR1 reads MNHNS; CDR2 reads SASEGT. The CDR3 length is 14 residues. The V and J ends lost 7 bases and 3 bases respectively, with 16 bases between them. CDR3 amino acids: CASTRWGDGYEQYF. The CDR3 DNA sequence: TGTGCCAGCACACGGTGGGGGGACGGCTACGAGCAGTACTTC.

This chain links TRBV5-4 with TRBJ2-1, with D uncertain. CDR1 is SGHNT and CDR2 is YYREEE in the germline V gene (reference sequence). CDR3 size: 15 residues. V was trimmed by 1 base and J by 0 bases, leaving 8 bases between them. The CDR3 coding sequence is TGTGCCAGCAGCTTGACTAAAAACTCCTACAATGAGCAGTTCTTC. Protein: CASSLTKNSYNEQFF.

The chain joins TRBV9 to TRBJ2-6; 7 nucleotides match TRBD1. The CDR3 totals 18 residues. Losses at the gene ends were 4 bases for V and 1 base for J; bases not matched to a gene: 11. The V gene's germline CDR1 is SGDLS and CDR2 YYNGEE. CDR3 sequence: CASSPREGASSGANVLTF. CDR3 DNA: TGTGCCAGCAGCCCCCGAGAGGGGGCGAGTTCTGGGGCCAACGTCCTGACTTTC.

The rearrangement uses TRBV27 and TRBJ2-7; 7 nucleotides align to TRBD2. Germline CDR1 and CDR2: MNHEY and SMNVEV (reference sequence). The CDR3 runs to 14 residues. Trimming cost V 5 bases and J 1 base; bases outside gene matches: 5. CDR3 sequence: CASSQTAGSYEQYF. CDR3 nucleotide sequence: TGTGCCAGCAGTCAAACAGCGGGATCCTACGAGCAGTACTTC.

The V call is TRBV4-1, the J call TRBJ2-7; a possible D gene is TRBD2 (6 bases). Germline values: CDR1 MGHRA, CDR2 YSYEKL. This CDR3 is built from 15 residues. V lost 1 base, J lost 0 bases, and 10 bases lay in between. The CDR3 protein is CASSQVFGGSYEQYF. CDR3 coding DNA: TGCGCCAGCAGCCAAGTATTCGGGGGCTCCTACGAGCAGTACTTC.